These 16 T cell receptor beta chains were sequenced from one sample in a study of CD8+ T cells in alopecia areata. cDNA reverse transcribed from extracted RNA served as the sequencing template. Sequenced by immunoSEQ multiplex PCR; TCRdb stores in-frame clones only, minus some. The data show about 180,000 clones, with approximately 59% seen just once and roughly 17% held by the top ten. Treatment in this sample: oral pan-JAK inhibitor, 5-10 mg twice daily. Here the sequenced sample was CD4+ T cells sorted from blood, taken at approximately week 60, from a patient treated with tofacitinib. These receptors all stem from a human donor with alopecia areata.

V usage is TRBV6-5 and J usage is TRBJ1-4; TRBD1 might be the D (6 bases). Germline V CDR1 and CDR2: MNHEY, SVGAGI. There are 16 residues in the CDR3. V was pared by 2 bases and J by 10 bases, with 20 bases between. Written as DNA, the CDR3 is TGTGCCAGCAGTTACGTTACTTTGGACAGACGCACAAAACTGTTTTTT. This sequence encodes CASSYVTLDRRTKLFF.

This clone turned up a few times. In DNA form, the CDR3 reads TGTGCCAGCAGCTTGGCATCTTATGAGCAGTTCTTC. Its protein is CASSLASYEQFF. The chain combines TRBV5-6 with TRBJ2-1; D call uncertain. This CDR3 contains 12 residues. V dropped 0 bases and J dropped 8 bases, with 6 bases sitting between them. Germline-derived CDR1 and CDR2 are SGHDT and YYEEEE. The complete variable domain, with remaining parts taken from reference TRBV5-6 and TRBJ2-1, reads DAGVTQSPTHLIKTRGQQVTLRCSPKSGHDTVSWYQQALGQGPQFIFQYYEEEERQRGNFPDRFSGHQFPNYSSELNVNALLLGDSALYLCASSLASYEQFFGPGTRLTVL.

The chain employs TRBV11-3 and TRBJ2-5; the D gene is possibly TRBD2 (6 bases). V was clipped by 5 bases and J by 2 bases, with 18 bases between them. The CDR3 spans 16 residues. Germline lookup yields CDR1 SGHNT and CDR2 YENEEA. For the CDR3, the DNA is TGTGCCAGCAGCCCAGGTCGTGGGGCGGGGCAAGAGACCCAGTACTTC. Residues: CASSPGRGAGQETQYF.

V usage is TRBV5-6 and J usage is TRBJ2-6, with a possible D match to TRBD2 (6 bases). Looked up from germline, CDR1 is SGHDT and CDR2 is YYEEEE. V dropped 2 bases and J dropped 2 bases, with 8 bases sitting between them. CDR3 length: 15 residues. This CDR3 reads CASSFVAAGANVLTF. As DNA, the CDR3 is TGTGCCAGCAGCTTTGTAGCGGCTGGGGCCAACGTCCTGACTTTC.

The chain is built from TRBV9 and TRBJ2-3, with 8 bases fitting TRBD2. The V and J ends lost 0 bases and 2 bases, in that order; junction bases with no gene match: 5. The CDR3 has 16 residues. Germline CDR1 and CDR2: SGDLS and YYNGEE. The CDR3 here is CASSVGVAGLTDTQYF. The CDR3 bases are TGTGCCAGCAGCGTAGGGGTAGCGGGGCTCACAGATACGCAGTATTTT.

This clone has only a few counts. The CDR3 sequence: CSARMGKTFF. CDR3 nucleotides: TGCAGTGCTAGAATGGGGAAAACTTTCTTT. J is TRBJ1-1 and V is TRBV20-1; D uncertain. Trimming left V 2 bases short and J 12 bases short, with 10 bases between. The V gene's germline CDR1 is DFQATT and CDR2 SNEGSKA (reference sequence). The CDR3 runs to 10 residues.

This chain connects TRBV27 to TRBJ2-7, with a weak D call TRBD1 (6 bases). The germline CDR1 and CDR2 sequences are MNHEY and SMNVEV (reference sequence). This CDR3 comprises 13 residues. V lost 5 bases to trimming and J lost 3 bases, with 11 bases between them. For the CDR3, the DNA is TGTGCCAGCAGTGGTCCAGGGGTCTACGAGCAGTACTTC. Amino acid sequence: CASSGPGVYEQYF.

About this clone: Other DNA sequences in the same sample also yield this CDR3. The chain couples TRBV15 to TRBJ1-5; the D is unclear. The V end was cut by 0 bases, the J end by 1 base, with 7 bases between. This CDR3 comprises 15 residues. CDR1 and CDR2 from the germline V gene are LNHNV and YYDKDF (reference sequence). The CDR3 loop reads CATSRDPGSNQPQHF. DNA of the CDR3: TGTGCCACCAGCAGAGATCCGGGCAGCAATCAGCCCCAGCATTTT.

The chain has TRBV2 and TRBJ1-2; tentatively, D is TRBD1 (6 bases). This CDR3 has 14 amino acids. Trimming pared 4 bases from V and 6 bases from J, leaving 15 bases between. The germline CDR1 and CDR2 sequences are SNHLY and FYNNEI. The DNA for the CDR3 is TGTGCCAGCAGTGTCATAACAGGGACTAATGGCTACACCTTC. It yields the protein CASSVITGTNGYTF.

The rearrangement uses TRBV30 and TRBJ1-1; D is unclear. CDR1 and CDR2 from the germline V gene are GTSNPN and SVGIG (reference sequence). There are 14 residues in the CDR3. V lost 0 bases, J lost 0 bases, and 8 bases lay in between. CDR3 bases: TGTGCCTGGAGTGTTTACCCCCTGAACACTGAAGCTTTCTTT. Amino acids: CAWSVYPLNTEAFF.

This clone was seen a single time. The chain couples TRBV30 to TRBJ2-7; 8 positions match TRBD1. The CDR3 extends over 11 amino acids. The V segment lost 4 bases and the J segment 7 bases; nucleotides outside the gene matches: 3. Germline CDR1 reads GTSNPN; CDR2 reads SVGIG (reference sequence). CDR3 amino acids: CAWNRDREQYF. In nucleotides, the CDR3 is TGTGCCTGGAATAGGGACAGGGAGCAGTACTTC.

This clone was seen more than once but under ten times. The rearrangement links TRBV20-1 to TRBJ2-7; no clear D gene. The V end lost 4 bases, the J end lost 4 bases, and 5 bases lay between the germline ends. This CDR3 is built from 10 residues. Germline V gene lookup returns CDR1 DFQATT and CDR2 SNEGSKA (reference sequence). CDR3: CSAKSYEQYF. The CDR3 DNA is TGCAGTGCTAAGTCATACGAGCAGTACTTC.

The table lists this clone with a few counts. This chain connects TRBV29-1 to TRBJ1-2, with D hard to call. Per germline, CDR1 SQVTM and CDR2 ANQGSEA. Trimming took 0 bases from V and 4 from J, leaving 21 bases between them. The CDR3 length is 17 residues. Here the CDR3 DNA reads TGCAGCGTTGAAGATATAGGTTGGAGGAGGGAAACCTATGGCTACACCTTC. Translation: CSVEDIGWRRETYGYTF. Looking up the rest from reference TRBV29-1 and TRBJ1-2 gives the full variable domain: SAVISQKPSRDICQRGTSLTIQCQVDSQVTMMFWYRQQPGQSLTLIATANQGSEATYESGFVIDKFPISRPNLTFSTLTVSNMSPEDSSIYLCSVEDIGWRRETYGYTFGSGTRLTVV.

The rearrangement links TRBV6-5 to TRBJ2-2, with D possibly TRBD2 on 5 matching bases. Germline CDR1 MNHEY, CDR2 SVGAGI. There are 14 residues in the CDR3. V shed 0 bases and J shed 7 bases, with 9 bases lying between them. The CDR3 DNA reads TGTGCCAGCAGTTACTCATTCGGGGTCGGGGAGCTGTTTTTT. Its translation: CASSYSFGVGELFF.

V is TRBV10-3 and J is TRBJ2-1; tentatively, D is TRBD1 or TRBD2 (6 bases each). Per the germline V gene, CDR1 is ENHRY and CDR2 is SYGVKD. The CDR3 extends over 14 amino acids. Trimming pared 11 bases from V and 0 bases from J, leaving 14 bases between. Here the CDR3 reads CACGTTSSYNEQFF. In DNA form, the CDR3 reads TGTGCCTGCGGGACAACGAGCTCCTACAATGAGCAGTTCTTC.

The V call is TRBV7-2, the J call TRBJ2-2; D unclear. The V gene lost 4 bases and the J gene lost 1 base, with 4 bases spanning the gap. Germline CDR1 is SGHTA and CDR2 is FQGNSA. The CDR3 runs to 13 residues. The CDR3 sequence is CASSSRNTGELFF. The CDR3 DNA reads TGTGCCAGCAGCTCGAGGAACACCGGGGAGCTGTTTTTT.